This entry lists 3 T cell receptor beta chains sequenced from one sample in a study of identical twins (dated by TCRdb to the mid-2010s). The library relied on 5' RACE. Sequencing used an Illumina HiSeq 2000. The public reads were reprocessed in TCRdb via fastp at Q25 and MiXCR, keeping in-frame beta chains. One record per CDR3 amino acid sequence lists the most common genes and DNA. The sample table contains 1.5 million to 2 million distinct CDR3 sequences; only one count was recorded for 25% to 35% of them. The biggest ten clones account for about 0.27% of the sample. The sequenced sample consisted of cord blood. These receptors all come from a newborn girl in good health.

This clonotype was observed a single time. The chain recombines TRBV7-8 with TRBJ2-1; 13 bases fit TRBD2. The CDR3 extends over 19 amino acids. Germline CDR1 SGHVS, CDR2 FQNEAQ. V lost 5 bases to trimming and J lost 1 base; unmatched junction nucleotides: 11. The CDR3 nucleotides are TGTGCCAGCAGCCGGACCGCGACTAGCGGGAGGTATTCCTACAATGAGCAGTTCTTC. Its translation: CASSRTATSGRYSYNEQFF.

This clonotype has more than one count but fewer than ten. The J gene is TRBJ2-7, the V gene TRBV20-1; 8 bases are shared with TRBD1. CDR1 is DFQATT and CDR2 is SNEGSKA in the germline V gene (reference sequence). This CDR3 contains 14 residues. V dropped 1 base and J dropped 6; count of bases not matched to a gene: 8. DNA of the CDR3: TGCAGTGCTAGAGCCACTGACAGGGGTGGCGAGCAGTACTTC. It encodes CSARATDRGGEQYF.

This clonotype is a singleton in its sample. The rearrangement uses TRBV2 and TRBJ2-5, with a possible D match to TRBD1 (5 bases). The CDR3 covers 13 residues. Germline V gene data show CDR1 as SNHLY and CDR2 as FYNNEI. V was clipped by 11 bases and J by 2 bases, with 15 bases between them. In DNA form, the CDR3 reads TGTGCCGGACATTCCGACAGTCAAGAGACCCAGTACTTC. Translating gives CAGHSDSQETQYF.